A selection of T cell receptor beta chains follows, all from one sample in a study of CD8+ T cells in alopecia areata. Clones were read by immunoSEQ multiplex PCR, and TCRdb kept only the in-frame ones, dropping some. In the table there are about 250,000 clones, 45% to 70% of which are singletons. The material sequenced was CD4+ T cells sorted from blood, taken around week 54, from a patient treated with tofacitinib. All receptors derive from a human donor with alopecia areata. Each CDR3 is given with its conserved first and last residue. D genes are given only for firm matches.

v_gene,d_gene,CDR3aa
TRBV5-1,NA,CASSLPGLKKETQYF
TRBV10-2,NA,CASSPNSGANVLTF
TRBV7-2,NA,CASSILIEAFF
TRBV5-6,NA,CASSFGPSQETQYF
TRBV11-1,TRBD2,CASSLYLAGQQETQYF
TRBV10-3,NA,CAISPGPPADTQYF
TRBV30,NA,CAWSGGNGYTF
TRBV2,NA,CASSESLGYNEQFF
TRBV30,TRBD1,CAWSVVGQGQSPLHF
TRBV9,TRBD2,CASSGTSLETQYF
TRBV9,NA,CASSVEPSAETQYF
TRBV11-2,NA,CASTSSRDANTGELFF
TRBV6-5,TRBD2,CASSRAGGNNEQFF
TRBV7-2,TRBD2,CASSSNGGMADTQYF
TRBV29-1,TRBD2,CSVELLLAGDNEQFF
TRBV4-1,TRBD1,CASSQPWDSERAPLHF
TRBV15,TRBD2,CATSSRDRGGHNEQFF
TRBV30,NA,CAWSPQTVYNEQFF